Below, 24 T cell receptor beta chains from the same sample are listed, as sequenced in a study of CD8+CD57+ T cells in acquired aplastic anemia. Genomic DNA was employed as the template in profiling TCR beta VDJ and CDR3. TCRdb processed the reads anew with MiXCR; each CDR3 protein has one entry. The sample includes over 250,000 distinct CDR3 sequences, approximately 60% of them seen just once. Patients chosen for sequencing had CD8+CD57+ cells that had expanded, as shown by flow cytometry. The source material was sorted CD4+, CD8+, or CD8+CD57+ T cells (not recorded which) from PBMCs. The receptor source for this set is a human donor with aplastic anemia.

The rearrangement uses TRBV20-1 and TRBJ2-1, with 16 bases lining up with TRBD2. From germline, CDR1 is DFQATT and CDR2 SNEGSKA (reference sequence). V trimming: 5 bases; J trimming: 15 bases; junction bases outside the gene matches: 10. The CDR3 length is 14 residues. The CDR3 protein is CSAARPGLAGGGFF. The CDR3 nucleotides read TGCAGTGCTGCCCGACCGGGACTAGCGGGAGGGGGGTTCTTC.

The J gene is TRBJ2-1, the V gene TRBV24-1; possible D gene TRBD2, 6 bases. Trimming stripped 0 bases from V and 0 bases from J, with 8 bases between. The CDR3 is made up of 16 amino acids. Germline V gene lookup returns CDR1 KGHDR and CDR2 SFDVKD. Here the CDR3 DNA reads TGTGCCACCAGTGATTTGGGCGGGGACTCCTACAATGAGCAGTTCTTC. It codes for CATSDLGGDSYNEQFF.

This clonotype was seen more than once but under ten times. V and J are TRBV5-1 and TRBJ2-3; 7 nucleotides match TRBD2. Trimming took 4 bases from V and 6 from J; bases not matched to a gene: 11. Looked up from germline, CDR1 is SGHRS and CDR2 is YFSETQ. The CDR3 spans 15 residues. The CDR3 region is CASSGRTRLNDTQYF. The CDR3 bases are TGCGCCAGCAGCGGGAGGACTAGATTGAATGATACGCAGTATTTT.

Concerning this clonotype itself: No conserved phenylalanine or tryptophan ends this CDR3, so it is likely a read error. The CDR3 DNA sequence: TGTGCCAGCAGCCGAGTGGGGGCGGGGCCGGAGAATTCACCCCTCCACTCT. It is translated as CASSRVGAGPENSPLHS. The rearrangement joins TRBV7-9 to TRBJ1-6, with a possible D match to TRBD1 (6 bases). Deletions cut 5 bases from V and 7 bases from J, with 21 bases between. CDR3 length: 17 residues. Germline V gene data show CDR1 as SEHNR and CDR2 as FQNEAQ (reference sequence).

The chain has TRBV20-1 and TRBJ2-7; the D gene is possibly TRBD1 (5 bases). The germline gives CDR1 DFQATT, CDR2 SNEGSKA (reference sequence). Deletions cut 6 bases from V and 6 bases from J, with 12 bases between. The CDR3 length is 11 residues. The CDR3 is CSAAGKGEQYF. As DNA, the CDR3 is TGCAGTGCGGCAGGGAAGGGCGAGCAGTACTTC.

This clonotype came up many times. The rearrangement joins TRBV6-1 to TRBJ2-3; the match to TRBD2 covers 12 bases. The CDR3 is made up of 18 amino acids. The V segment lost 6 bases and the J segment 3 bases; nucleotides outside the gene matches: 13. Germline V gives CDR1 MNHNS, CDR2 SASEGT. CDR3 loop: CASRDRTSGKSTTDTQYF. In DNA, the CDR3 is TGTGCCAGCAGAGACCGGACTAGCGGGAAGTCGACGACAGATACGCAGTATTTT.

This rearrangement joins TRBV20-1 to TRBJ2-5; no clear D gene. The germline V gene encodes CDR1 DFQATT and CDR2 SNEGSKA (reference sequence). CDR3 length: 14 residues. The germline V and J ends were trimmed by 3 bases and 4 bases, with 15 bases remaining between them. The CDR3 sequence: CSASYGSEGETQYF. CDR3 nucleotides: TGCAGTGCTAGTTACGGCTCCGAAGGAGAGACCCAGTACTTC.

Many counts were recorded for this clonotype. The chain has TRBV10-3 and TRBJ1-1; D is uncertain. From germline, CDR1 is ENHRY and CDR2 SYGVKD. Trimming shortened V by 3 bases and J by 0 bases, and 11 bases separated the two germline ends. This CDR3 has 15 residues. The CDR3 nucleotides are TGTGCCATCAGTGATGTGGGATCCCTGAACACTGAAGCTTTCTTT. Its protein product is CAISDVGSLNTEAFF.

The V call is TRBV7-3, the J call TRBJ1-6; 9 bases agree with TRBD1. V lost 5 bases and J lost 10; bases outside the gene matches: 9. This CDR3 contains 15 residues. Germline V gene sequence: CDR1 SGHTA, CDR2 FQGTGA. Here the CDR3 reads CASSETGGDVSPLHF. For the CDR3, the DNA is TGTGCCAGCAGCGAGACAGGGGGAGACGTATCACCCCTCCACTTT.

This clonotype has a count of ten or more. For the CDR3, the DNA is TGCGCCAGCAGGCTACTAGCGGGGGGCACAGATACGCAGTATTTT. It specifies CASRLLAGGTDTQYF. The gene calls are TRBV5-1 and TRBJ2-3; 11 bases match TRBD2. The CDR3 has 15 amino acids. The germline V gene has CDR1 SGHRS and CDR2 YFSETQ. J lost 1 base, V lost 5 bases, and 3 bases had no gene match.

On this clonotype: The junction departs from germline at one end; a sequencing error may be responsible. J is TRBJ1-1 and V is TRBV7-2; the match to TRBD1 covers 7 bases. CDR3 length: 15 amino acids. Germline CDR1 reads SGHTA; CDR2 reads FQGNSA. In DNA form, the CDR3 reads TGTGCCAGCAGCTCAGGGACAGAGTTGAGCACTGAAGCTCTCTTT. Its translation is CASSSGTELSTEALF.

There are many counts of this clonotype. The V and J genes are TRBV6-1 and TRBJ2-7; possibly TRBD1 for D (6 bases). The CDR3 has 15 amino acids. Per germline, CDR1 MNHNS and CDR2 SASEGT. The ends were cut back, 7 bases at V and 4 bases at J, with 20 bases in the middle. In DNA, the CDR3 is TGTGCCAGCAACGGGCAGGGGAACACATTTTACGAGCAGTACTTC. Its protein product is CASNGQGNTFYEQYF.

This clonotype was seen a handful of times. The chain recombines TRBV19 with TRBJ2-7; 11 positions match TRBD2. Trimming removed 3 bases from V and 2 bases from J; junction bases left unmatched: 3. The CDR3 consists of 15 residues. CDR1 is LNHDA and CDR2 is SQIVND in the germline V gene (reference sequence). CDR3 DNA: TGTGCCAGTAGTATTCTAGCGGGGGGAGCCTACGAGCAGTACTTC. Amino acids: CASSILAGGAYEQYF. Supplemented by reference TRBV19 and TRBJ2-7, the full variable domain reads DGGITQSPKYLFRKEGQNVTLSCEQNLNHDAMYWYRQDPGQGLRLIYYSQIVNDFQKGDIAEGYSVSREKKESFPLTVTSAQKNPTAFYLCASSILAGGAYEQYFGPGTRLTVT.

This clonotype was counted many times. The gene calls are TRBV10-3 and TRBJ2-5; 8 bases map to TRBD2. V trimming: 3 bases; J trimming: 2 bases; junction bases outside the gene matches: 5. Germline CDR1 ENHRY, CDR2 SYGVKD. This CDR3 is 15 amino acids long. The CDR3 DNA reads TGTGCCATCAGTGAAGGCGGGGGGCTACAAGAGACCCAGTACTTC. Translating gives CAISEGGGLQETQYF.

This clonotype has a count of ten or more. The V gene is TRBV20-1, the J gene TRBJ2-3; D is uncertain. This CDR3 has 11 amino acids. V lost 1 base and J 5 bases, leaving 4 bases between the germline ends. CDR1 and CDR2 from the germline V gene are DFQATT and SNEGSKA (reference sequence). The CDR3: CSARGRDTQYF. The CDR3 nucleotides are TGCAGTGCTAGAGGCCGAGATACGCAGTATTTT.

CDR3 loop: CASSFSRQGYEQYF. CDR3 DNA: TGTGCCAGCAGTTTCTCCAGACAGGGGTACGAGCAGTACTTC. The J gene is TRBJ2-7, the V gene TRBV12-3 or TRBV12-4; 8 bases align to TRBD1. Losses at the gene ends were 3 bases for V and 4 bases for J; bases not matched to a gene: 5. This CDR3 contains 14 residues.

V gene TRBV5-1 combines with J gene TRBJ2-1; the match to TRBD2 covers 7 bases. The ends lost 1 base at V and 6 bases at J; junction bases unmatched: 7. There are 15 residues in the CDR3. Germline values: CDR1 SGHRS, CDR2 YFSETQ. The chain's CDR3 is CASSLTGSGINEQFF. The CDR3 DNA follows: TGCGCCAGCAGCTTGACGGGCAGCGGGATCAATGAGCAGTTCTTC.

The chain joins TRBV2 to TRBJ2-1; TRBD2 aligns across 10 bases. Germline assignment: CDR1 SNHLY and CDR2 FYNNEI. The CDR3 covers 14 residues. V shed 3 bases and J 9 bases; nucleotides not matched to a gene: 5. The CDR3 DNA reads TGTGCCAGCAGTGAGAGCGGGGGGGCAGCTGAGCAGTTCTTC. Protein: CASSESGGAAEQFF. Full variable domain (rest looked up from reference TRBV2 and TRBJ2-1): EPEVTQTPSHQVTQMGQEVILRCVPISNHLYFYWYRQILGQKVEFLVSFYNNEISEKSEIFDDQFSVERPDGSNFTLKIRSTKLEDSAMYFCASSESGGAAEQFFGPGTRLTVL.

The chain joins TRBV9 to TRBJ2-2, with TRBD2 matching 11 bases. V lost 1 base to trimming and J lost 6 bases; unmatched junction nucleotides: 8. This CDR3 is built from 17 residues. Germline V lookup: CDR1 SGDLS, CDR2 YYNGEE. CDR3 amino acids: CASSVRLAGRRAGELFF. The DNA of the CDR3 is TGTGCCAGCAGCGTACGACTAGCGGGGCGCCGAGCCGGGGAGCTGTTTTTT.

For this clonotype: A read error may be the cause here, since a much bigger clone is one base away. V usage is TRBV4-1 and J usage is TRBJ1-2, with TRBD1 identical over 9 bases. V shed 1 base and J 7 bases; nucleotides not matched to a gene: 13. The CDR3 runs to 17 residues. From germline, CDR1 is MGHRA and CDR2 YSYEKL. CDR3 region: CASSQAWSGQGFGGYTF. For the CDR3, the DNA is TGCGCCAGCAGCCAAGCATGGTCGGGACAGGGTTTCGGTGGCTACACCTTC.

The chain links TRBV3-1 to TRBJ1-2; D might be TRBD1 (5 bases). Trimming cost V 1 base and J 6 bases, with 15 bases left between them. The CDR3 consists of 15 residues. Germline V lookup: CDR1 LGHDT, CDR2 YNNKEL (reference sequence). The CDR3 reads CASSQVPGTYDGYTF. The CDR3 DNA reads TGTGCCAGCAGCCAAGTTCCAGGGACCTATGATGGCTACACCTTC.

The rearrangement links TRBV15 to TRBJ2-1; unclear D gene. The CDR3 covers 15 residues. The germline V gene has CDR1 LNHNV and CDR2 YYDKDF (reference sequence). Trimming took off 0 bases at V and 0 bases at J, with 6 bases between the two ends. DNA of the CDR3: TGTGCCACCAGCAGAGATGGGCTCTCCTACAATGAGCAGTTCTTC. Amino acids: CATSRDGLSYNEQFF.

The chain recombines TRBV2 with TRBJ2-7; D is uncertain. V was trimmed by 1 base and J by 4 bases, leaving 5 bases between them. The CDR3 consists of 12 residues. Looked up from germline, CDR1 is SNHLY and CDR2 is FYNNEI. The CDR3, as DNA: TGTGCCAGCAGTGAAGAGGAGTACGAGCAGTACTTC. This translates into CASSEEEYEQYF.

The chain is built from TRBV5-4 and TRBJ2-1; the match to TRBD2 covers 9 bases. Germline V gene data show CDR1 as SGHNT and CDR2 as YYREEE (reference sequence). V dropped 3 bases and J dropped 9; count of bases not matched to a gene: 10. The CDR3 length is 15 residues. The CDR3 here is CASSSRDSGSFEQFF. DNA of the CDR3: TGTGCCAGCAGCTCCCGGGATAGCGGGAGCTTTGAGCAGTTCTTC.